The source of this T cell receptor beta chain is a study of T cell responses to AZD1222 COVID-19 vaccine. V was cut by 0 bases and J by 11 bases, with 14 bases left in between. The CDR3 has 14 residues. Germline CDR1 and CDR2: MNHEY and SVGAGI. On this clone itself: Its specificity is unknown.

Profiled with immunoSEQ multiplex PCR; TCRdb holds only in-frame clones, not every one. This sample has about 92,000 clones, with approximately 91% found just once. Notes on the study in general: Recipients of AZD1222 seropositive at baseline numbered only 6 or 7.

This rearrangement joins TRBV6-5 to TRBJ1-5; D not certain. The material was peripheral blood, obtained on day 0 of AZD1222 vaccination. This TCR was recovered from an adult in good health. CDR3 residues: CASSYSAKSRAQHF. The CDR3 nucleotides are TGTGCCAGCAGTTACTCAGCGAAATCCAGAGCCCAGCATTTT.